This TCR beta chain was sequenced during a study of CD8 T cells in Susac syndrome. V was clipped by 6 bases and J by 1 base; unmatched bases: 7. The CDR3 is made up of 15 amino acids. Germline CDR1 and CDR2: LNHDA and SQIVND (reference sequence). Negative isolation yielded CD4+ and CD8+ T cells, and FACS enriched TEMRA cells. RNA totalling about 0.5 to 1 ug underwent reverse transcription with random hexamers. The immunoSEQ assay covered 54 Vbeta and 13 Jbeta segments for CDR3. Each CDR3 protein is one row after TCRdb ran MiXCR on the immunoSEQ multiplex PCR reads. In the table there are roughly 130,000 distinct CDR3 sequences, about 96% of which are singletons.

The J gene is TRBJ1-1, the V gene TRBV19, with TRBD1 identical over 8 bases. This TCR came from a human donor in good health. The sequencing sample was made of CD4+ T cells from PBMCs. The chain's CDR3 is CASSLQGVPNTEAFF. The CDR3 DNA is TGTGCCAGTAGCCTACAGGGGGTTCCGAACACTGAAGCTTTCTTT.